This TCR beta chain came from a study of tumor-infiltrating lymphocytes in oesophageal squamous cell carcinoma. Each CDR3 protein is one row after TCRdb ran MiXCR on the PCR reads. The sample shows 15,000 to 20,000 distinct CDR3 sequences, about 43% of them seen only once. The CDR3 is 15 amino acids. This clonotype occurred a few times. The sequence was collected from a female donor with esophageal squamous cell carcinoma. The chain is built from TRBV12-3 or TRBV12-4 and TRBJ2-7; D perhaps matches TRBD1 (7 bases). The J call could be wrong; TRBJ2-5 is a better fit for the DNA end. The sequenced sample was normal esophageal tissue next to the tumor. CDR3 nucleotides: TGTGCCAGCAGTTTAACCTCAGGGGGGCAAGAGACCCAGTACTTC. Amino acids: CASSLTSGGQETQYF.